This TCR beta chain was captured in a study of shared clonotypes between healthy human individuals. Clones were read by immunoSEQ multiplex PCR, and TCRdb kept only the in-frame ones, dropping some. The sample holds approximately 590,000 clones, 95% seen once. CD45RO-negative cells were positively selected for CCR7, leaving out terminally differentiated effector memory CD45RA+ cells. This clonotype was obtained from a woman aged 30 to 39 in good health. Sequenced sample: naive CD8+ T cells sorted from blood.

CDR3 residues: CASSLTLAGGPAGELFF. The CDR3 DNA reads as TGTGCCAGCAGCTTAACGCTAGCGGGAGGGCCGGCCGGGGAGCTGTTTTTT. The chain recombines TRBV7-2 with TRBJ2-2; 12 bases map to TRBD2. V shed 2 bases and J 6 bases; nucleotides not matched to a gene: 7. CDR3 length: 17 amino acids. CDR1 SGHTA and CDR2 FQGNSA come from the germline V gene.